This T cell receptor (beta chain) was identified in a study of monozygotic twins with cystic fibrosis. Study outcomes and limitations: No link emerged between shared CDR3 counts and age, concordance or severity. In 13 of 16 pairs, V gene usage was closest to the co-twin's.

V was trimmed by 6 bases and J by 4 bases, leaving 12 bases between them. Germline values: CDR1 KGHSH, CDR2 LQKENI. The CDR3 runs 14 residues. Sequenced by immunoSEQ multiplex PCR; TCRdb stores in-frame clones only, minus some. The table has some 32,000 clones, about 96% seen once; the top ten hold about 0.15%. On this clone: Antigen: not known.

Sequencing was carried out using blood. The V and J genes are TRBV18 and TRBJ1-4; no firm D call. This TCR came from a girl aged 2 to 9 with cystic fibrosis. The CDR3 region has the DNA TGTGCCAGCTCCCCTAACGGGGTTAATGAAAAACTGTTTTTT. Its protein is CASSPNGVNEKLFF.